These T cell receptor beta chains were read from a single sample in a study of shared clonotypes between healthy human individuals. The table came from immunoSEQ multiplex PCR; TCRdb's copy has only in-frame clones and leaves some out. Counted here are about 2.3 million clones, approximately 93% occurring once; the ten biggest clones make up under 0.45%. The source material was naive CD4+ T cells from PBMCs. All receptors derive from a man younger than 30 in good health. Some clones in this sample may be carry-over from other donors' samples. The CDR3 runs from the conserved cysteine through the conserved F or W. D genes are given only for firm matches. Some rows mark clone size as missing; the rest say once, few, many or name a class of expanded clone.

V gene	D gene	clone size	J gene	CDR3 protein	CDR3 DNA
TRBV4-3	-	once	TRBJ1-3	CASSQDRKRSRNTIYF	TGCGCCAGCAGCCAAGATCGAAAGCGCTCTAGAAACACCATATATTTT
TRBV4-1	-	-	TRBJ1-4	CASSQDMRPGEKLFF	TGCGCCAGCAGCCAAGATATGAGGCCGGGGGAAAAACTGTTTTTT
TRBV7-6	-	-	TRBJ2-5	CASSLVREMETQYF	TGTGCCAGCAGCTTAGTCAGGGAGATGGAGACCCAGTACTTC
TRBV5-1	-	once	TRBJ2-7	CASSLVPGTGLGEQYF	TGCGCCAGCAGCTTGGTCCCCGGGACGGGGCTTGGGGAGCAGTACTTC
TRBV28	-	-	TRBJ1-2	CASSLIGQSYGYTF	TGTGCCAGCAGTTTAATTGGCCAGTCCTATGGCTACACCTTC
TRBV10-3	-	-	TRBJ2-1	CAISVGSNEQFF	TGTGCCATCAGTGTCGGCAGCAATGAGCAGTTCTTC
TRBV7-2	TRBD2	-	TRBJ2-7	CASSQSRTSGRGEQYF	TGTGCCAGCAGCCAAAGCCGGACTAGCGGGAGGGGCGAGCAGTACTTC
TRBV5-1	TRBD2	-	TRBJ2-1	CASGDGTSVSEQFF	TGCGCCAGCGGAGACGGGACTAGTGTAAGTGAGCAGTTCTTC
TRBV19	TRBD2	once	TRBJ2-1	CASSITGRAYNEQFF	TGTGCCAGTAGTATAACCGGGAGGGCCTACAATGAGCAGTTCTTC
TRBV19	TRBD2	-	TRBJ2-1	CASSTIAGSYNEQFF	TGTGCCAGTAGTACCATAGCGGGCTCCTACAATGAGCAGTTCTTC